The 20 T cell receptor beta chains below were found in one sample sequenced in a study of blood T cell repertoires in COVID-19. Here immunoSEQ multiplex PCR was the method, and the copy in TCRdb shows in-frame clones only, minus some. The sample carries some 330,000 clones, about nine tenths recorded once. The sequenced sample was PBMCs or T cells enriched from blood (not recorded which). The receptors come from a man aged 25 to 40 who had recovered from COVID-19.

The chain has TRBV7-9 and TRBJ1-1, with D tentatively TRBD1 (5 bases). The V gene lost 2 bases and the J gene lost 3 bases, with 10 bases spanning the gap. Germline V gives CDR1 SEHNR, CDR2 FQNEAQ (reference sequence). This CDR3 has 14 residues. As DNA, the CDR3 is TGTGCCAGCAGCTTACAGGGTGGGGACACTGAAGCTTTCTTT. Its protein is CASSLQGGDTEAFF.

Note on this clone: The junction shows a germline mismatch at one end, possibly a read error. The rearrangement uses TRBV7-9 and TRBJ2-7; possibly TRBD1 for D (6 bases). CDR3 length equals 15 residues. Germline lookup yields CDR1 SEHNR and CDR2 FQNEAQ (reference sequence). The CDR3 loop reads CASSSDRQNPYEQYF. DNA of the CDR3: TGTGCCAGCAGCTCTGACAGGCAAAACCCCTATGAGCAGTACTTC.

The chain has TRBV30 and TRBJ1-5; D possibly corresponds to TRBD1 (6 bases). CDR3 length: 18 residues. V lost 1 base to trimming and J lost 0 bases, with 19 bases between them. From germline, CDR1 is GTSNPN and CDR2 SVGIG (reference sequence). The CDR3: CAWSDPGPDRYSNQPQHF. The CDR3, as DNA: TGTGCCTGGAGTGACCCCGGACCGGACAGATATAGCAATCAGCCCCAGCATTTT.

The rearrangement joins TRBV5-1 to TRBJ2-2; TRBD2 matches 8 bases. The germline V gene encodes CDR1 SGHRS and CDR2 YFSETQ. V was clipped by 3 bases and J by 13 bases; unmatched bases: 17. CDR3 length: 16 amino acids. The CDR3: CASSSLPGSGVQGLFF. The CDR3 DNA reads TGCGCCAGCAGCTCGCTCCCGGGTAGCGGGGTCCAGGGGCTGTTTTTT.

This sequence joins TRBV5-5 and TRBJ1-4; TRBD1 matches 8 bases. Germline V gives CDR1 SGHKS, CDR2 YYEKEE (reference sequence). V was pared by 4 bases and J by 8 bases, with 10 bases of the junction left unmatched. The CDR3 covers 15 residues. Here the CDR3 reads CASSPRTGNSEKLFF. Written as DNA, the CDR3 is TGTGCCAGCAGCCCCCGGACAGGGAATAGCGAAAAACTGTTTTTT. The full variable domain, rest sourced from reference TRBV5-5 and TRBJ1-4, is DAGVTQSPTHLIKTRGQQVTLRCSPISGHKSVSWYQQVLGQGPQFIFQYYEKEERGRGNFPDRFSARQFPNYSSELNVNALLLGDSALYLCASSPRTGNSEKLFFGSGTQLSVL.

This clone appeared once. V gene TRBV10-3 combines with J gene TRBJ2-2; D gene unclear. Trimming removed 7 bases at V and 0 bases at J, with 9 bases between. The CDR3 loop spans 14 amino acids. Germline CDR1 reads ENHRY; CDR2 reads SYGVKD. This chain's CDR3 is CAIKKAPNTGELFF. The CDR3 DNA follows: TGTGCCATCAAGAAAGCACCGAACACCGGGGAGCTGTTTTTT.

As for this clone: Other DNA sequences of this sample code for an identical CDR3. The chain carries TRBV12-3 or TRBV12-4 and TRBJ1-5; D might be TRBD1 (6 bases). Trimming shortened V by 3 bases and J by 6 bases, and 9 bases separated the two germline ends. This CDR3 is built from 13 residues. The CDR3 is CASSLRGGQPQHF. CDR3 in DNA: TGTGCCAGCAGTTTGAGGGGGGGTCAGCCCCAGCATTTT.

J is TRBJ2-7 and V is TRBV5-1; TRBD1 aligns across 9 bases. This CDR3 comprises 14 residues. Germline values: CDR1 SGHRS, CDR2 YFSETQ. V lost 4 bases and J lost 4; bases outside the gene matches: 6. CDR3 in DNA: TGCGCCAGCAGCGCCGGGACAGGGACATACGAGCAGTACTTC. This codes for CASSAGTGTYEQYF.

The sample holds a few counts of this clone. V usage is TRBV5-6 and J usage is TRBJ2-6; D call uncertain. Trimming left V 4 bases short and J 5 bases short, with 7 bases between. The CDR3 is 13 amino acids. Looked up from germline, CDR1 is SGHDT and CDR2 is YYEEEE. This chain's CDR3 is CASSDTWANVLTF. As DNA, the CDR3 is TGTGCCAGCAGCGACACTTGGGCCAACGTCCTGACTTTC.

V and J are TRBV7-2 and TRBJ1-5; 12 bases agree with TRBD1. Germline CDR1 and CDR2: SGHTA and FQGNSA. The CDR3 length is 17 residues. Germline trimming cut 5 bases from V and 2 bases from J; bases unmatched to any gene: 7. CDR3 protein: CASSRLGTGGGNQPQHF. CDR3 DNA: TGTGCCAGCAGCCGGCTCGGGACAGGGGGCGGCAATCAGCCCCAGCATTTT.

The V call is TRBV12-3 or TRBV12-4, the J call TRBJ1-5; D unresolved. This CDR3 has 13 amino acids. With 6 bases removed from V and 5 bases from J, the gap between germline ends came to 11 bases. This CDR3 is CASSRQRDQPQHF. The CDR3, as DNA: TGTGCCAGCAGCAGGCAGAGGGATCAGCCCCAGCATTTT.

The chain links TRBV29-1 to TRBJ2-5; weak D call: TRBD1 (6 bases). The CDR3 spans 13 residues. V gave up 5 bases and J gave up 5 bases, with 15 bases separating them. From germline, CDR1 is SQVTM and CDR2 ANQGSEA. This chain's CDR3 is CSVLGGMRETQYF. CDR3 in DNA: TGCAGCGTTCTAGGGGGTATGAGGGAGACCCAGTACTTC.

The V gene is TRBV19, the J gene TRBJ2-5; D perhaps matches TRBD2 (5 bases). V lost 6 bases and J lost 5, with 10 bases in between. CDR3 length equals 12 residues. The V gene's germline CDR1 is LNHDA and CDR2 SQIVND (reference sequence). CDR3 nucleotide sequence: TGTGCCAGTAGGGACTCGGGGGAGACCCAGTACTTC. Translation gives CASRDSGETQYF.

The rearrangement uses TRBV18 and TRBJ1-2; 7 nucleotides agree with TRBD1. The J segment lost 2 bases and the V segment lost 6 bases, leaving 12 bases of the junction unmatched. CDR1 and CDR2 from the germline V gene are KGHSH and LQKENI. CDR3 length: 16 amino acids. CDR3 nucleotides: TGTGCCAGCTCCGTCGGGACAGCCACCTTAAACTATGGCTACACCTTC. This encodes CASSVGTATLNYGYTF.

This chain uses TRBV27 with TRBJ1-5, with D perhaps matching TRBD1 (5 bases). CDR1 and CDR2 (germline): MNHEY, SMNVEV (reference sequence). The CDR3 covers 13 residues. The germline V and J ends were trimmed by 8 bases and 9 bases, with 17 bases remaining between them. CDR3 region: CASSLGASLPQHF. DNA for the CDR3: TGTGCCAGCTCGTTAGGGGCCTCCTTGCCCCAGCATTTT.

This chain links TRBV5-1 with TRBJ2-1, with D possibly being TRBD2 (6 bases). V was pared by 0 bases and J by 6 bases, with 16 bases between. The CDR3 has 16 amino acids. Germline loops: CDR1 SGHRS, CDR2 YFSETQ. The CDR3 is CASSLAAGPGPNEQFF. In nucleotides, the CDR3 is TGCGCCAGCAGCTTGGCCGCGGGACCAGGGCCCAATGAGCAGTTCTTC.

The chain couples TRBV21-1 to TRBJ2-5; the table calls TRBD2, which could not be checked here. TRBV21-1 is a documented pseudogene. This CDR3 spans 17 amino acids. The CDR3: CASSKRLETDSAETQYF. Here the CDR3 DNA reads TGTGCCAGCAGCAAGAGGCTGGAGACGGACTCGGCCGAGACCCAGTACTTC.

This rearrangement joins TRBV28 to TRBJ1-1; 8 bases line up with TRBD1. The V gene's germline CDR1 is MDHEN and CDR2 SYDVKM. CDR3 size: 14 residues. The trim removed 5 bases at V and 4 bases at J, leaving 6 bases unmatched. The CDR3 region is CASSHRTGLTEAFF. The CDR3 DNA reads as TGTGCCAGCAGTCACAGGACAGGGCTCACTGAAGCTTTCTTT.

The CDR3: CSVEGQGQETQYF. The CDR3 bases are TGCAGCGTTGAAGGACAGGGTCAAGAGACCCAGTACTTC. This rearrangement joins TRBV29-1 to TRBJ2-5, with 7 bases fitting TRBD1. J lost 2 bases, V lost 1 base, and 1 base had no gene match. Germline CDR1 SQVTM, CDR2 ANQGSEA. The CDR3 totals 13 residues.

The chain joins TRBV7-9 to TRBJ2-3; D is unclear. This CDR3 comprises 11 residues. V shed 4 bases and J shed 13 bases, with 12 bases lying between them. Germline V gene data show CDR1 as SEHNR and CDR2 as FQNEAQ (reference sequence). The CDR3 nucleotides are TGTGCCAGCAGCTCCAACGGTGTGGAGTATTTT. Translation gives CASSSNGVEYF.